The clone carrying this TCR beta chain has only a few counts. The antigen is not known. The data belong to a study of T-cell memory formation after mild COVID-19. Turning to the study itself: In these data, TCR clusters were largely donor specific. Whole-study results and caveats: The SARS-CoV-2 specificity of second-wave clones reaching peak at day 37 remained unverified. The study detected some responding clones in pre-infection memory, suggesting cross-reactive memory joined.

A single record per CDR3 protein comes from TCRdb applying MiXCR to the 5' RACE reads. The sample shows around 470,000 distinct CDR3 sequences, 20% of them seen only once. The sequence was obtained from an adult woman who had mild COVID-19 (a few samples of this study predate the infection). Cell type and time point are not known. The sequenced sample was PBMCs or a T cell subset sorted from them (not recorded which).

This chain's CDR3 is CASSLGWVGNTGELFF. The CDR3 region has the DNA TGTGCCAGCAGCCTGGGATGGGTGGGGAACACCGGGGAGCTGTTTTTT. V usage is TRBV7-3 and J usage is TRBJ2-2; D is uncertain. The V end lost 5 bases, the J end lost 1 base, and 14 bases lay between the germline ends. CDR1 is SGHTA and CDR2 is FQGTGA in the germline V gene. The CDR3 is 16 amino acids.